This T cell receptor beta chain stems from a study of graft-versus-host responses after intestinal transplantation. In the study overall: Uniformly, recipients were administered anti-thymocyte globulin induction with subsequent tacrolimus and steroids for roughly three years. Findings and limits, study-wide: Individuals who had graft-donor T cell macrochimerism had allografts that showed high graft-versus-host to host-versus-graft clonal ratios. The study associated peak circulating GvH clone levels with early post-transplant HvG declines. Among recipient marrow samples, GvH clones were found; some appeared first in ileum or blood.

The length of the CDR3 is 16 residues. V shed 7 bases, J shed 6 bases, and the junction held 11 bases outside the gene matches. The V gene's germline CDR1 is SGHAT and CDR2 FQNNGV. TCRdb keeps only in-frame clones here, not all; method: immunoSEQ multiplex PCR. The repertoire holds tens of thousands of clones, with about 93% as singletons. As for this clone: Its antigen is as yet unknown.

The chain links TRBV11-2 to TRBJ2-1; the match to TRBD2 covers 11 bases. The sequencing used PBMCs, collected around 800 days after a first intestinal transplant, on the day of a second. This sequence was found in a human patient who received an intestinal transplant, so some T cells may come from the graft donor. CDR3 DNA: TGTGCCAGCACCGACGAACGTAGCGGGAGGGGCAATGAGCAGTTCTTC. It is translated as CASTDERSGRGNEQFF.